Listed here are 9 T cell receptor beta chains from one sample, sequenced in a study of OX40 agonist ivuxolimab in advanced cancers. Only in-frame clones appear in the TCRdb table, and some are missing; sequencing was by immunoSEQ multiplex PCR. The sample includes roughly 81,000 clones, 80% to 90% of them seen just once. Sequences were derived from CD4+ or CD8+ T cells sorted from blood, sampled in a trial of the OX40 agonist ivuxolimab. The source is an adult with an advanced solid tumor such as melanoma, head and neck, liver or kidney cancer.

The chain combines TRBV6-5 with TRBJ1-1, with no clear D. Germline V gives CDR1 MNHEY, CDR2 SVGAGI. V lost 2 bases and J lost 0, with 4 bases in between. This CDR3 is built from 13 residues. The CDR3 here is CASSYLMNTEAFF. In DNA form, the CDR3 reads TGTGCCAGCAGTTACCTCATGAACACTGAAGCTTTCTTT.

This chain uses TRBV4-3 with TRBJ2-1; D may be TRBD1 or TRBD2 (6 bases each). V lost 0 bases and J 4 bases, leaving 16 bases between the germline ends. The CDR3 sequence is 17 residues long. Germline values: CDR1 LGHNA, CDR2 YSLEER. The CDR3 loop reads CASSQDVTGGAYNEQFF. Here the CDR3 DNA reads TGCGCCAGCAGCCAAGATGTTACCGGGGGCGCGTACAATGAGCAGTTCTTC.

This clone came up once. The CDR3 DNA sequence: TGCGCCAGCAGCCAAAATCCATACTTGGGGACAGCTGATAGCAATCAGCCCCAGCATTTT. Its protein is CASSQNPYLGTADSNQPQHF. The chain employs TRBV4-3 and TRBJ1-5; 7 bases align to TRBD1. CDR1 LGHNA and CDR2 YSLEER come from the germline V gene. The J segment lost 0 bases and the V segment lost 2 bases, leaving 16 bases of the junction unmatched. The CDR3 runs 20 residues.

This clone has a count of ten or more. CDR3 region: CASSPDRGHGTEAFF. CDR3 DNA sequence: TGTGCCAGCAGCCCGGACAGGGGGCATGGGACTGAAGCTTTCTTT. V gene TRBV11-2 combines with J gene TRBJ1-1; 11 bases agree with TRBD1. CDR3 size: 15 residues. The germline gives CDR1 SGHAT, CDR2 FQNNGV. Germline trimming cut 5 bases from V and 5 bases from J; bases unmatched to any gene: 7.

In its sample, this clone was seen once. The rearrangement links TRBV27 to TRBJ2-7; D not certain. Trimming cost V 3 bases and J 3 bases, with 9 bases left between them. The length of the CDR3 is 13 residues. Germline assignment: CDR1 MNHEY and CDR2 SMNVEV (reference sequence). The CDR3 is CASSFPGSYEQYF. The CDR3 bases are TGTGCCAGCAGTTTCCCGGGCAGCTACGAGCAGTACTTC.

The rearrangement links TRBV19 to TRBJ1-5, with TRBD1 matching over 7 bases. CDR1 and CDR2 from the germline V gene are LNHDA and SQIVND (reference sequence). The CDR3 is made up of 13 amino acids. J gave up 4 bases and V 7 bases, and 4 bases lay outside the gene matches. CDR3 region: CASTEQGNQPQHF. The CDR3, as DNA: TGTGCCAGTACGGAACAGGGGAATCAGCCCCAGCATTTT. Combining the CDR3 with reference TRBV19 and TRBJ1-5 gives the whole variable domain DGGITQSPKYLFRKEGQNVTLSCEQNLNHDAMYWYRQDPGQGLRLIYYSQIVNDFQKGDIAEGYSVSREKKESFPLTVTSAQKNPTAFYLCASTEQGNQPQHFGDGTRLSIL.

The genes are TRBV15 and TRBJ2-3, with 10 nucleotides matching TRBD1. Losses at the gene ends were 1 base for V and 3 bases for J; bases not matched to a gene: 4. Germline V lookup: CDR1 LNHNV, CDR2 YYDKDF (reference sequence). The CDR3 loop spans 16 amino acids. CDR3 in amino acids: CATSRGDRGSTDTQYF. The CDR3 nucleotides read TGTGCCACCAGCAGAGGGGACAGGGGTAGTACAGATACGCAGTATTTT. Using reference TRBV15 and TRBJ2-3 for the parts outside the CDR3, the full variable domain is DAMVIQNPRYQVTQFGKPVTLSCSQTLNHNVMYWYQQKSSQAPKLLFHYYDKDFNNEADTPDNFQSRRPNTSFCFLDIRSPGLGDTAMYLCATSRGDRGSTDTQYFGPGTRLTVL.

The chain employs TRBV9 and TRBJ2-1; D is possibly TRBD2 (5 bases). The CDR3 consists of 15 residues. Germline assignment: CDR1 SGDLS and CDR2 YYNGEE. The V end lost 5 bases, the J end lost 2 bases, and 14 bases lay between the germline ends. The CDR3 loop is CASSLGGSPYNEQFF. In DNA, the CDR3 is TGTGCCAGCAGTTTAGGTGGGAGTCCCTACAATGAGCAGTTCTTC.

DNA for the CDR3: TGTGCCATCAGTTCTGGACTAGCTAACGAGCAGTACTTC. Protein product: CAISSGLANEQYF. V usage is TRBV10-3 and J usage is TRBJ2-7; 8 nucleotides match TRBD2. This CDR3 contains 13 residues. Losses at the gene ends were 5 bases for V and 5 bases for J; bases not matched to a gene: 5. The V gene's germline CDR1 is ENHRY and CDR2 SYGVKD.